The next 14 T cell receptor beta chains were all read from a single sample in a study of blood T cell repertoires in COVID-19. Profiling relied on immunoSEQ multiplex PCR, and the TCRdb table lists in-frame clones only, not all of them. This table has approximately 150,000 clones, around 84% appearing once. Sequencing used peripheral blood. These TCRs come from a human donor with acute or convalescent COVID-19. The donor label of this sample is uncertain.

The genes are TRBV9 and TRBJ1-5; weak D call: TRBD1 (6 bases). Trimming removed 0 bases from V and 8 bases from J, with 18 bases in between. CDR1 is SGDLS, CDR2 YYNGEE, per germline. The CDR3 has 16 residues. CDR3 nucleotides: TGTGCCAGCAGCGTAGTGTACAGGGCCACAAAGGAGCCCCAGCATTTT. Translating gives CASSVVYRATKEPQHF. Supplemented by reference TRBV9 and TRBJ1-5, the full variable domain reads DSGVTQTPKHLITATGQRVTLRCSPRSGDLSVYWYQQSLDQGLQFLIQYYNGEERAKGNILERFSAQQFPDLHSELNLSSLELGDSALYFCASSVVYRATKEPQHFGDGTRLSIL.

This clone was counted a single time. The chain employs TRBV19 and TRBJ1-5; D is possibly TRBD1 (5 bases). This CDR3 contains 18 residues. The germline V gene encodes CDR1 LNHDA and CDR2 SQIVND (reference sequence). The germline V and J ends were trimmed by 2 bases and 0 bases, with 17 bases remaining between them. CDR3 nucleotides: TGTGCCAGTAGTATATATCAGGGTGGGTACTATAGCAATCAGCCCCAGCATTTT. It specifies CASSIYQGGYYSNQPQHF.

The chain links TRBV11-1 to TRBJ1-1; the D gene is possibly TRBD1 (6 bases). Looked up from germline, CDR1 is SGHAT and CDR2 is FQDESV (reference sequence). Trimming took off 0 bases at V and 0 bases at J, with 14 bases between the two ends. The CDR3 runs 17 residues. CDR3 nucleotide sequence: TGTGCCAGCAGCTTAGCGGGATACACAGGGTTGAACACTGAAGCTTTCTTT. The encoded protein is CASSLAGYTGLNTEAFF.

V usage is TRBV30 and J usage is TRBJ1-1; 11 bases are a match to TRBD1. V shed 2 bases, J shed 10 bases, and the junction held 9 bases outside the gene matches. The germline V gene has CDR1 GTSNPN and CDR2 SVGIG (reference sequence). CDR3 length: 14 residues. The CDR3 DNA reads as TGTGCCTGGAGTACCGGACAGGGGGCAGTCGGAGCTTTCTTT. It codes for CAWSTGQGAVGAFF.

This chain connects TRBV6-5 to TRBJ1-5; TRBD1 aligns across 8 bases. V lost 0 bases to trimming and J lost 6 bases; unmatched junction nucleotides: 7. Germline V gene sequence: CDR1 MNHEY, CDR2 SVGAGI. There are 16 residues in the CDR3. In DNA form, the CDR3 reads TGTGCCAGCAGTTACTCGAGGTCAGGGGGCCGTCAGCCCCAGCATTTT. Its translation: CASSYSRSGGRQPQHF.

This chain connects TRBV7-6 to TRBJ1-5, with 7 bases identical to TRBD1. Trimming at V came to 5 bases and at J to 1 base, leaving 5 bases not matched to a gene. Germline V gene lookup returns CDR1 SGHVS and CDR2 FNYEAQ. The CDR3 is 15 amino acids. The chain's CDR3 is CASSASGGSNQPQHF. CDR3 nucleotide sequence: TGTGCCAGCAGCGCTTCAGGGGGAAGCAATCAGCCCCAGCATTTT.

V gene TRBV6-5 combines with J gene TRBJ1-2, with 9 bases identical to TRBD1. J was trimmed by 7 bases and V by 6 bases; bases with no gene match: 9. This CDR3 spans 14 amino acids. From germline, CDR1 is MNHEY and CDR2 SVGAGI. Here the CDR3 DNA reads TGTGCCAGCAGCGGCACAGGGGGCGCGGGTGGCTACACCTTC. This gives the protein CASSGTGGAGGYTF.

The chain is built from TRBV3-1 (or the pseudogene TRBV3-2) and TRBJ2-1; 7 bases are a match to TRBD2. The V and J ends lost 3 bases and 3 bases, in that order; junction bases with no gene match: 8. Germline V gene lookup returns CDR1 LGHDT and CDR2 YNNKEL (reference sequence). This CDR3 spans 16 amino acids. For the CDR3, the DNA is TGTGCCAGCAGCCACTGGGCGGGGGAGAGCTACAATGAGCAGTTCTTC. As protein: CASSHWAGESYNEQFF.

This clone has a handful of counts. The V gene is TRBV5-4, the J gene TRBJ1-4, with TRBD1 matching 8 bases. Germline V CDR1 and CDR2: SGHNT, YYREEE (reference sequence). The CDR3 sequence is 17 residues long. After removal of 4 bases from V and 7 bases from J, the junction contained 15 bases not matched to a gene. The CDR3 spells CASSPSERQGMGEKLFF. For the CDR3, the DNA is TGTGCCAGCAGCCCATCAGAACGACAGGGGATGGGTGAAAAACTGTTTTTT.

The chain recombines TRBV28 with TRBJ1-5; tentative D call: TRBD1 (6 bases). The germline CDR1 and CDR2 sequences are MDHEN and SYDVKM. CDR3 size: 15 residues. With 2 bases removed from V and 3 bases from J, the gap between germline ends came to 11 bases. DNA for the CDR3: TGTGCCAGCAGTTTAGGGGGGGCCAACAATCAGCCCCAGCATTTT. Translated: CASSLGGANNQPQHF.

V gene TRBV18 combines with J gene TRBJ1-6; weak D call: TRBD1 (5 bases). V was cut by 2 bases and J by 7 bases, with 9 bases left in between. The CDR3 runs to 14 residues. Per the germline V gene, CDR1 is KGHSH and CDR2 is LQKENI. CDR3 sequence (DNA): TGTGCCAGCTCACCAGGGGCAGACAATTCACCCCTCCACTTT. It yields the protein CASSPGADNSPLHF.

The chain recombines TRBV19 with TRBJ1-2; possible D gene TRBD1, 6 bases. Trimming stripped 5 bases from V and 0 bases from J, with 16 bases between. This CDR3 has 16 amino acids. Germline values: CDR1 LNHDA, CDR2 SQIVND (reference sequence). CDR3 nucleotide sequence: TGTGCCAGTAGTTCCGGAGGACAGTCGTCTAACTATGGCTACACCTTC. Translated, it gives CASSSGGQSSNYGYTF. Combining the CDR3 with reference TRBV19 and TRBJ1-2 gives the whole variable domain DGGITQSPKYLFRKEGQNVTLSCEQNLNHDAMYWYRQDPGQGLRLIYYSQIVNDFQKGDIAEGYSVSREKKESFPLTVTSAQKNPTAFYLCASSSGGQSSNYGYTFGSGTRLTVV.

The chain combines TRBV15 with TRBJ2-3; D possibly corresponds to TRBD1 (5 bases). V was trimmed by 0 bases and J by 6 bases, leaving 10 bases between them. The CDR3 covers 14 residues. Germline V gene sequence: CDR1 LNHNV, CDR2 YYDKDF (reference sequence). CDR3 in amino acids: CATSRDRGSDTQYF. The CDR3 DNA reads TGTGCCACCAGCAGAGATAGGGGTTCGGATACGCAGTATTTT.

This chain joins TRBV28 and TRBJ2-1, with 7 bases lining up with TRBD2. The germline CDR1 and CDR2 sequences are MDHEN and SYDVKM. V shed 6 bases, J shed 0 bases, and the junction held 5 bases outside the gene matches. The CDR3 covers 15 residues. The CDR3: CASSTGTNSYNEQFF. DNA for the CDR3: TGTGCCAGCAGCACCGGGACTAACTCCTACAATGAGCAGTTCTTC.